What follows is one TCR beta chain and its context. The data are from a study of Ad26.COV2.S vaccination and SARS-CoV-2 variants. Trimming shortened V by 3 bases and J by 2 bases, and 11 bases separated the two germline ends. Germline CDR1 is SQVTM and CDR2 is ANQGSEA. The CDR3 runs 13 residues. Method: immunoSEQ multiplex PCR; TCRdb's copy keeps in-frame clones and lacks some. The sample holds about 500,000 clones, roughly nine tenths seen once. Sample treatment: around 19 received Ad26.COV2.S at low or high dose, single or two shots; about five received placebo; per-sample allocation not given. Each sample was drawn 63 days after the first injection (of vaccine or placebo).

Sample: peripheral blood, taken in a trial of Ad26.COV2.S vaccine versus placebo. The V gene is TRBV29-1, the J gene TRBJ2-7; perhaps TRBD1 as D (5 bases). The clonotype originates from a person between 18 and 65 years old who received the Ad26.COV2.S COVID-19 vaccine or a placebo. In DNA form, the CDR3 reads TGCAGCGTTGATGGGGCAGACACCTACGAGCAGTACTTC. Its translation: CSVDGADTYEQYF.